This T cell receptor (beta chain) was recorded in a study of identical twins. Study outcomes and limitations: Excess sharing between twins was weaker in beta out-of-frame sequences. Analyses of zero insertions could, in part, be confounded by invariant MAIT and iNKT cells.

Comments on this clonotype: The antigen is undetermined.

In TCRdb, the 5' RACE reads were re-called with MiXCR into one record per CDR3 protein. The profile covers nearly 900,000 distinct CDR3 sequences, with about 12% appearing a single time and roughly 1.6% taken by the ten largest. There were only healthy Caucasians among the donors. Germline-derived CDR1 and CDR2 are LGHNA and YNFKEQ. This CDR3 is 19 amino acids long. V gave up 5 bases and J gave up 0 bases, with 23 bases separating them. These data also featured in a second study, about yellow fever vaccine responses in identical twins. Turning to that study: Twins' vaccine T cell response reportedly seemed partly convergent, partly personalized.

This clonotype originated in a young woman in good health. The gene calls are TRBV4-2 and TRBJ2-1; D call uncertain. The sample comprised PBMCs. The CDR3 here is CASSGRPFIPEISYNEQFF. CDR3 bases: TGTGCCAGCAGCGGGCGGCCCTTTATTCCCGAGATCTCCTACAATGAGCAGTTCTTC.